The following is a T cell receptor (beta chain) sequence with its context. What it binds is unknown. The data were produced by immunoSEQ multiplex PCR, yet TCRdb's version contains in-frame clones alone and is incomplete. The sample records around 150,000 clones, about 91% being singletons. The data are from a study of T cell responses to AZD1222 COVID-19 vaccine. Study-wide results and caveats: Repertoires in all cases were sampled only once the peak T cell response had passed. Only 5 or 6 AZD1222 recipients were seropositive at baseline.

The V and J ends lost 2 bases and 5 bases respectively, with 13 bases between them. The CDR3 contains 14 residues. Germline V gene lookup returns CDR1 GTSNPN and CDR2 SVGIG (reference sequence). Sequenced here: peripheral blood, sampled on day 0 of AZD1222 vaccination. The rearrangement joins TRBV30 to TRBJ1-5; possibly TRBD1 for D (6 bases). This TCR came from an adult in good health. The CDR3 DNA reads TGTGCCTGGAGTCCTGGGACACAAGATCAGCCCCAGCATTTT. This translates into CAWSPGTQDQPQHF. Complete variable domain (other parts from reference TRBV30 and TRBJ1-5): SQTIHQWPATLVQPVGSPLSLECTVEGTSNPNLYWYRQAAGRGLQLLFYSVGIGQISSEVPQNLSASRPQDRQFILSSKKLLLSDSGFYLCAWSPGTQDQPQHFGDGTRLSIL.